The 31 T cell receptor beta chains below all came from one sample that was sequenced in a study of neurological immune-mediated disorders. Time point given: longitudinal time-point 3. One entry per CDR3 protein results from TCRdb running MiXCR on the 5' RACE reads. The profile shows some 43,000 distinct CDR3 sequences, more than 9.5% of them singletons. Sequenced sample: PBMCs. These receptors came from a male donor with HTLV-1-associated myelopathy (HAM/TSP).

This clonotype was counted at least ten times. The genes are TRBV11-2 and TRBJ1-1, with 10 bases identical to TRBD1. With V trimmed by 6 bases and J by 1 base, 2 bases remained unmatched. CDR3 length equals 14 residues. CDR1 SGHAT and CDR2 FQNNGV come from the germline V gene. In DNA, the CDR3 is TGTGCCAGCAGAAGACAGGGGGCGAACACTGAAGCTTTCTTT. This gives the protein CASRRQGANTEAFF.

This clonotype was seen ten or more times. The chain uses TRBV5-6 and TRBJ2-7, with TRBD2 matching over 8 bases. The CDR3 runs 14 residues. CDR1 and CDR2 from the germline V gene are SGHDT and YYEEEE. V lost 4 bases, J lost 6 bases, and 9 bases stayed unmatched. The CDR3, as DNA: TGTGCCAGCAGCGCGCCGGAGCGGGGGAGCGAGCAGTACTTC. It encodes CASSAPERGSEQYF.

This clonotype has at least ten counts. The rearrangement joins TRBV5-1 to TRBJ1-1; D gene ambiguous. V was clipped by 1 base and J by 0 bases, with 7 bases between them. CDR3 length equals 14 residues. The germline V gene encodes CDR1 SGHRS and CDR2 YFSETQ. The CDR3 is CASSLTFMNTEAFF. The CDR3 bases are TGCGCCAGCAGCTTGACCTTCATGAACACTGAAGCTTTCTTT.

This clonotype was found many times. The rearrangement uses TRBV20-1 and TRBJ1-1; the match to TRBD1 covers 9 bases. Germline values: CDR1 DFQATT, CDR2 SNEGSKA (reference sequence). V lost 3 bases to trimming and J lost 11 bases; unmatched junction nucleotides: 10. This CDR3 comprises 13 residues. The CDR3 sequence: CSASNTGGGGAFF. The CDR3 DNA reads TGCAGTGCTAGCAATACAGGGGGCGGTGGTGCTTTCTTT.

This clonotype was picked up many times. V and J are TRBV9 and TRBJ1-1; 8 bases are a match to TRBD1. The germline V gene encodes CDR1 SGDLS and CDR2 YYNGEE. The CDR3 spans 14 residues. Trimming cost V 5 bases and J 2 bases; bases outside gene matches: 5. DNA for the CDR3: TGTGCCAGCAGTCTGACAGGGGCAAACACTGAAGCTTTCTTT. Its translation is CASSLTGANTEAFF.

This clonotype appeared many times. This rearrangement joins TRBV10-3 to TRBJ2-7, with TRBD1 identical over 9 bases. The CDR3 extends over 14 amino acids. Germline-derived CDR1 and CDR2 are ENHRY and SYGVKD. J gave up 6 bases and V 6 bases, and 9 bases lay outside the gene matches. The DNA for the CDR3 is TGTGCCATCAGCGAACAGGGGGCGTGGGCCGAGCAGTACTTC. Translating it yields CAISEQGAWAEQYF.

This clonotype was picked up many times. The J gene is TRBJ2-1, the V gene TRBV5-1; D may be TRBD1 (5 bases). This CDR3 spans 15 amino acids. Germline V CDR1 and CDR2: SGHRS, YFSETQ. V lost 2 bases and J 3 bases, leaving 12 bases between the germline ends. The CDR3 loop reads CASSFRQKSYNEQFF. The CDR3 coding sequence is TGCGCCAGCAGCTTCCGACAGAAGAGCTACAATGAGCAGTTCTTC.

This clonotype was observed a handful of times. V gene TRBV7-9 combines with J gene TRBJ2-1, with D possibly TRBD1 on 6 matching bases. Germline loops: CDR1 SEHNR, CDR2 FQNEAQ (reference sequence). The CDR3 consists of 12 residues. Trimming cost V 8 bases and J 3 bases, with 8 bases left between them. CDR3 loop: CASGQLYNEQFF. The CDR3 DNA sequence: TGTGCCAGCGGACAGCTCTACAATGAGCAGTTCTTC.

This clonotype was counted many times. This chain connects TRBV10-3 to TRBJ1-6; no clear D gene. This CDR3 contains 13 residues. Germline CDR1 is ENHRY and CDR2 is SYGVKD. V dropped 0 bases and J dropped 8 bases, with 5 bases sitting between them. The CDR3 here is CAISESSDSPLHF. CDR3 coding DNA: TGTGCCATCAGTGAGTCGAGTGATTCACCCCTCCACTTT.

In its sample, this clonotype was seen many times. The chain links TRBV5-1 to TRBJ1-5; the D is unclear. Germline values: CDR1 SGHRS, CDR2 YFSETQ. This CDR3 has 15 residues. Deletions cut 4 bases from V and 2 bases from J, with 13 bases between. The DNA of the CDR3 is TGCGCCAGCAGCAGGTCCGGGCGAGGCAATCAGCCCCAGCATTTT. Protein product: CASSRSGRGNQPQHF.

The table lists this clonotype with many counts. This chain links TRBV5-1 with TRBJ2-7; D ambiguous. The V end lost 1 base, the J end lost 1 base, and 6 bases lay between the germline ends. Germline lookup yields CDR1 SGHRS and CDR2 YFSETQ. This CDR3 contains 13 residues. CDR3 residues: CASSLRLSYEQYF. CDR3 nucleotide sequence: TGCGCCAGCAGCTTGCGTTTATCCTACGAGCAGTACTTC.

The sample holds many counts of this clonotype. This chain links TRBV12-3 or TRBV12-4 with TRBJ1-3, with 9 bases lining up with TRBD1. The CDR3 runs 16 residues. J lost 2 bases, V lost 5 bases, and 7 bases had no gene match. CDR3 protein: CASSPAGTGPGNTIYF. CDR3 DNA sequence: TGTGCCAGCAGTCCAGCCGGGACAGGGCCTGGAAACACCATATATTTT.

This clonotype was picked up a small number of times. This rearrangement joins TRBV5-6 to TRBJ1-5, with D possibly being TRBD1 (6 bases). Germline V gene data show CDR1 as SGHDT and CDR2 as YYEEEE. This CDR3 contains 14 residues. Deletions cut 0 bases from V and 6 bases from J, with 10 bases between. CDR3 nucleotides: TGTGCCAGCAGCTTGGGCGACAGGACTCAGCCCCAGCATTTT. This encodes CASSLGDRTQPQHF. Together with reference TRBV5-6 and TRBJ1-5, the CDR3 gives the full variable domain: DAGVTQSPTHLIKTRGQQVTLRCSPKSGHDTVSWYQQALGQGPQFIFQYYEEEERQRGNFPDRFSGHQFPNYSSELNVNALLLGDSALYLCASSLGDRTQPQHFGDGTRLSIL.

This clonotype has a count of ten or more. CDR3 in amino acids: CASSLSGTGIGGKLFF. CDR3 nucleotides: TGTGCCAGCAGCCTAAGTGGGACAGGGATTGGAGGAAAACTGTTTTTT. V is TRBV7-2 and J is TRBJ1-4, with 9 bases that match TRBD1. The germline CDR1 and CDR2 sequences are SGHTA and FQGNSA. V lost 5 bases and J lost 10; bases outside the gene matches: 14. This CDR3 has 16 amino acids.

This clonotype was recorded many times. This CDR3 is CASSLRGGGEAFF. The CDR3 DNA reads as TGTGCCAGCAGCCTAAGGGGGGGCGGGGAAGCTTTCTTT. The chain is built from TRBV3-1 and TRBJ1-1; a possible D gene is TRBD1 (6 bases). The germline V gene encodes CDR1 LGHDT and CDR2 YNNKEL (reference sequence). The CDR3 covers 13 residues. Trimming left V 4 bases short and J 8 bases short, with 14 bases between.

This clonotype was seen many times. The J gene is TRBJ2-7, the V gene TRBV12-3 or TRBV12-4; 8 nucleotides match TRBD1. J lost 0 bases, V lost 7 bases, and 5 bases had no gene match. CDR3 length: 14 amino acids. The CDR3 protein is CASTVDRGSYEQYF. The CDR3 DNA reads as TGTGCCAGCACCGTCGACAGGGGCTCCTACGAGCAGTACTTC.

This clonotype was counted many times. The V and J genes are TRBV20-1 and TRBJ1-5; D might be TRBD1 (6 bases). Deletions cut 5 bases from V and 0 bases from J, with 14 bases between. The germline V gene encodes CDR1 DFQATT and CDR2 SNEGSKA (reference sequence). This CDR3 is 15 amino acids long. The CDR3 DNA is TGCAGTGCTCCCGGGGGGCGGAATAGCAATCAGCCCCAGCATTTT. This translates into CSAPGGRNSNQPQHF.

This clonotype was counted many times. The DNA of the CDR3 is TGTGCCAGCAGCTTCGGGCAGGCGCCAAACTATGGCTACACCTTC. Its translation: CASSFGQAPNYGYTF. The chain employs TRBV5-8 and TRBJ1-2; D remains ambiguous. Trimming removed 2 bases at V and 2 bases at J, with 13 bases between. This CDR3 is 15 amino acids long. Per germline, CDR1 SGHTS and CDR2 YDEGEE.

This clonotype occurred many times. The chain combines TRBV20-1 with TRBJ1-5; 7 positions match TRBD1. CDR3 length: 16 residues. The J segment lost 4 bases and the V segment lost 4 bases, leaving 13 bases of the junction unmatched. In germline, CDR1 is DFQATT, CDR2 SNEGSKA (reference sequence). CDR3 in amino acids: CSATTTGTAINQPQHF. The CDR3 DNA is TGCAGTGCTACCACAACTGGGACAGCAATTAATCAGCCCCAGCATTTT.

The chain couples TRBV7-8 to TRBJ1-4; no firm D call. Deletions cut 1 base from V and 13 bases from J, with 13 bases between. The V gene's germline CDR1 is SGHVS and CDR2 FQNEAQ. CDR3 length: 13 amino acids. The CDR3, as DNA: TGTGCCAGCAGCTTAGTGAGTGGGCATGGACTGTTTTTT. Translated, it gives CASSLVSGHGLFF.

This clonotype was seen repeatedly, ten times or more. The rearrangement joins TRBV20-1 to TRBJ2-2, with 12 bases fitting TRBD2. The ends lost 4 bases at V and 4 bases at J; junction bases unmatched: 4. CDR3 size: 15 residues. Germline CDR1 and CDR2: DFQATT and SNEGSKA (reference sequence). The CDR3 coding sequence is TGCAGTGCTACCAAACTAGCGGGGGGCACCGGGGAGCTGTTTTTT. It is translated as CSATKLAGGTGELFF.

This clonotype has a count of ten or more. The gene calls are TRBV5-8 and TRBJ1-3; D is unresolved. Germline V gene data show CDR1 as SGHTS and CDR2 as YDEGEE. Trimming stripped 1 base from V and 0 bases from J, with 11 bases between. CDR3 length: 16 residues. The CDR3 DNA follows: TGTGCCAGCAGCTTGTTTAGGTCTTACTCTGGAAACACCATATATTTT. It codes for CASSLFRSYSGNTIYF. Looking up the rest from reference TRBV5-8 and TRBJ1-3 gives the full variable domain: EAGVTQSPTHLIKTRGQQATLRCSPISGHTSVYWYQQALGLGLQFLLWYDEGEERNRGNFPPRFSGRQFPNYSSELNVNALELEDSALYLCASSLFRSYSGNTIYFGEGSWLTVV.

The CDR3 DNA is TGTGCCACCAGCAGTGGGCGACTCAATGAGCAGTTCTTC. This gives the protein CATSSGRLNEQFF. The J gene is TRBJ2-1, the V gene TRBV15; D uncertain. The CDR3 is made up of 13 amino acids. The germline V gene has CDR1 LNHNV and CDR2 YYDKDF (reference sequence). Trimming took off 3 bases at V and 6 bases at J, with 9 bases between the two ends.

Ten or more counts support this clonotype. The rearrangement uses TRBV7-2 and TRBJ2-7; a weak D match, TRBD1 (6 bases). V was cut by 5 bases and J by 2 bases, with 16 bases left in between. This CDR3 contains 15 residues. The germline V gene encodes CDR1 SGHTA and CDR2 FQGNSA. The CDR3 nucleotides are TGTGCCAGCAGCCCCTCCCGGACAGCGACCTACGAGCAGTACTTC. It codes for CASSPSRTATYEQYF.

In its sample, this clonotype was seen a few times. The chain carries TRBV6-5 and TRBJ2-3; unclear D gene. CDR1 is MNHEY, CDR2 SVGAGI, per germline. Between the trimmed V and J ends, which lost 4 bases and 1 base, there was a span of 9 bases. The CDR3 spans 14 residues. The CDR3 here is CASSSSIGTDTQYF. CDR3 DNA: TGTGCCAGCAGTTCCAGCATTGGCACAGATACGCAGTATTTT.

This clonotype was found many times. The chain is built from TRBV5-1 and TRBJ2-3; 8 nucleotides agree with TRBD2. The CDR3 totals 16 residues. Germline-derived CDR1 and CDR2 are SGHRS and YFSETQ. Trimming cost V 1 base and J 2 bases; bases outside gene matches: 6. CDR3 sequence reads: CASSLMGGGTTDTQYF. In DNA, the CDR3 is TGCGCCAGCAGCTTGATGGGCGGGGGGACCACAGATACGCAGTATTTT.

This clonotype was detected many times. The CDR3 DNA is TGCGCCAGCAGCTTGAGTGCAGACAACACTGAAGCTTTCTTT. Its protein is CASSLSADNTEAFF. The gene calls are TRBV5-1 and TRBJ1-1; D unresolved. V lost 1 base and J 2 bases, leaving 9 bases between the germline ends. Germline CDR1 SGHRS, CDR2 YFSETQ. There are 14 residues in the CDR3.

This clonotype was counted many times. The chain employs TRBV12-3 or TRBV12-4 and TRBJ2-2; D not resolved. The CDR3 is 12 amino acids. The V and J ends lost 5 bases and 7 bases respectively, with 8 bases between them. This CDR3 reads CASSPTDGELFF. The CDR3 bases are TGTGCCAGCAGTCCGACGGACGGGGAGCTGTTTTTT.

The sample holds many counts of this clonotype. This chain uses TRBV20-1 with TRBJ1-2; D is possibly TRBD1 (6 bases). Germline V CDR1 and CDR2: DFQATT, SNEGSKA (reference sequence). The CDR3 sequence is 13 residues long. V was shortened by 3 bases and J by 4 bases, with 12 bases between the two germline ends. The DNA of the CDR3 is TGCAGTGCTAGTCTTGGGGGCGGCTATGGCTACACCTTC. It encodes CSASLGGGYGYTF.

This clonotype was found many times. The rearrangement links TRBV9 to TRBJ2-7, with no clear D. The V and J ends lost 0 bases and 0 bases respectively, with 7 bases between them. Germline CDR1 and CDR2: SGDLS and YYNGEE. CDR3 length: 14 amino acids. DNA of the CDR3: TGTGCCAGCAGCGTAGATGCTCCCTCCTACGAGCAGTACTTC. Translated, it gives CASSVDAPSYEQYF.

This clonotype was detected many times. The chain is built from TRBV14 and TRBJ2-6; D is ambiguous. The CDR3 sequence is 16 residues long. The V end lost 1 base, the J end lost 4 bases, and 11 bases lay between the germline ends. The germline V gene encodes CDR1 SGHDN and CDR2 FVKESK. CDR3 loop: CASSQAPDSGANVLTF. In DNA form, the CDR3 reads TGTGCCAGCAGCCAAGCCCCTGACTCGGGGGCCAACGTCCTGACTTTC.